The entry that follows covers one TCR beta chain sequence. The table came from immunoSEQ multiplex PCR; TCRdb's copy has only in-frame clones and leaves some out. The table has about 2.2 million clones, roughly 93% seen once. This sample was included in a study of shared clonotypes between healthy human individuals. Trimming removed 6 bases at V and 4 bases at J, with 21 bases between. The CDR3 runs 17 residues. Germline CDR1 is KGHSH and CDR2 is LQKENI. Naive CD8 cells lacked CD45RO and underwent positive selection for CCR7, leaving out terminally differentiated effector memory CD45RA+ cells. There were no recent acute infections or vaccinations among the donors, who were healthy HIV-negative adults.

The sequence came from a young man in good health. Some clones in this sample may be carry-over from other donors' samples. The V gene is TRBV18, the J gene TRBJ2-2; D may be TRBD2 (5 bases). Sequenced: naive CD8+ T cells from PBMCs. CDR3 DNA: TGTGCCAGCTCTCACACGGACTCCAGCCCATTCACCGGGGAGCTGTTTTTT. Translated, it gives CASSHTDSSPFTGELFF.